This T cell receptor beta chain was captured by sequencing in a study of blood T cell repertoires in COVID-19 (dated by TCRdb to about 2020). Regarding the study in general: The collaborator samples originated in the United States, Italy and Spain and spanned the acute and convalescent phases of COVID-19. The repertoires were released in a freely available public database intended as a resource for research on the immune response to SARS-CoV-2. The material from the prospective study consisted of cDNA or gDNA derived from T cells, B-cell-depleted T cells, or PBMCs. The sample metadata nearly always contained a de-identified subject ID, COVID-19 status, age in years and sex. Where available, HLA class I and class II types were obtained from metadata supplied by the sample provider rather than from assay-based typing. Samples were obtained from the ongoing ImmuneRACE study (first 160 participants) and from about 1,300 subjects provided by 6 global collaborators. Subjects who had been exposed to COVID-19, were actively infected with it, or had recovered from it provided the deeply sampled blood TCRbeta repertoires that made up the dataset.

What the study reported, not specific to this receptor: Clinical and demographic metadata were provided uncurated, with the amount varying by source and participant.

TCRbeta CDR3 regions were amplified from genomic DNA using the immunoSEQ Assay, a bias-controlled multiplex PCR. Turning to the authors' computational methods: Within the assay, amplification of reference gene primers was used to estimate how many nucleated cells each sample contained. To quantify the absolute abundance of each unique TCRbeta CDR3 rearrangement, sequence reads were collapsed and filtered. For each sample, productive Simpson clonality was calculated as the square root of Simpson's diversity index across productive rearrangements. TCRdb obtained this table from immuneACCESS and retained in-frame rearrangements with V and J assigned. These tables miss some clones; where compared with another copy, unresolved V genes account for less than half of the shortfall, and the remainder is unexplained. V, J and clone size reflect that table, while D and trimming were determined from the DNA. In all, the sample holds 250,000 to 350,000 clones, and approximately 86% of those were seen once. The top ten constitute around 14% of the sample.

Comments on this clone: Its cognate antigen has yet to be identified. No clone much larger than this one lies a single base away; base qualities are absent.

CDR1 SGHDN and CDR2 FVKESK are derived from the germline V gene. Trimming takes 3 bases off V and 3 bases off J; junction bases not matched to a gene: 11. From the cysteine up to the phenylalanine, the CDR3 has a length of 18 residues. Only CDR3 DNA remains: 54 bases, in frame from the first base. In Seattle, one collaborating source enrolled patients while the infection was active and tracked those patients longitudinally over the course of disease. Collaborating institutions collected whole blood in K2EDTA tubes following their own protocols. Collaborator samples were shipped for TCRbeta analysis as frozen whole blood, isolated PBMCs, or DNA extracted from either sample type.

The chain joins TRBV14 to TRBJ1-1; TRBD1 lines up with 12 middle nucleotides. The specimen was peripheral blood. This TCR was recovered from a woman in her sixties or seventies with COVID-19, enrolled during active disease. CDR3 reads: CASSHRMPGQGADTEAFF. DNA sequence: TGTGCCAGCAGCCACCGTATGCCGGGACAGGGGGCGGACACTGAAGCTTTCTTT.